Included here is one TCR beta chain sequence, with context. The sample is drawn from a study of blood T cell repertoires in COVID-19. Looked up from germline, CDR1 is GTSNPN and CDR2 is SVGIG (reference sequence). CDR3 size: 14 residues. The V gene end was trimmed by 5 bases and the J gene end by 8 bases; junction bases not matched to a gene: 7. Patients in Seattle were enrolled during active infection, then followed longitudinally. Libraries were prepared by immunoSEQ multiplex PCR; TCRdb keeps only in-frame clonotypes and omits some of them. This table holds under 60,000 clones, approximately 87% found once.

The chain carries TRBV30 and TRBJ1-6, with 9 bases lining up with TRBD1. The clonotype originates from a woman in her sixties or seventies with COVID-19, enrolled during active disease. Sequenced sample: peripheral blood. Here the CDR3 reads CAWGQGNPYSPLHF. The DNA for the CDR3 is TGTGCCTGGGGACAGGGGAACCCCTATTCACCCCTCCACTTT.